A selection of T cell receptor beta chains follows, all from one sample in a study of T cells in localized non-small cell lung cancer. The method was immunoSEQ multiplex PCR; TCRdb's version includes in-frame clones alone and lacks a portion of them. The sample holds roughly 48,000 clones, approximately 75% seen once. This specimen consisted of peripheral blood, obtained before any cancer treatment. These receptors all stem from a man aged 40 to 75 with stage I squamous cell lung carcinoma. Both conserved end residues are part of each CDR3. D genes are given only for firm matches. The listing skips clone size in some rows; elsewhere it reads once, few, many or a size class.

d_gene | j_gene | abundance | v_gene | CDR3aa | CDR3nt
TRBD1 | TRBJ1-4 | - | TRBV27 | CASSWGQNEKLFF | TGTGCCAGCAGTTGGGGACAGAATGAAAAACTGTTTTTT
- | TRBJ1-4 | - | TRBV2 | CAGGGLSEKLFF | TGTGCCGGGGGGGGGCTGAGTGAAAAACTGTTTTTT
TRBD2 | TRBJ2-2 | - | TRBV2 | CASSEEASGGYNTGELFF | TGTGCCAGCAGTGAAGAGGCTAGCGGGGGGTACAACACCGGGGAGCTGTTTTTT
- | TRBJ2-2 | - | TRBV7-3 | CASSLSIDPLNTGELFF | TGTGCCAGCAGCTTATCGATAGACCCCTTGAACACCGGGGAGCTGTTTTTT
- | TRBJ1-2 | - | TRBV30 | CAWSSTFGYTF | TGTGCCTGGAGTTCGACTTTCGGCTACACCTTC
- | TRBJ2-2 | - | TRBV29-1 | CSVSWGTGELFF | TGCAGCGTGTCATGGGGCACCGGGGAGCTGTTTTTT
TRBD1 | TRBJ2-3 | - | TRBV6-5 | CASRRGQGVPDTQYF | TGTGCCAGCAGGCGGGGACAGGGTGTCCCAGATACGCAGTATTTT
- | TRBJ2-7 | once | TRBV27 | CASSLYSSGASEQYF | TGTGCCAGCAGTTTATATTCTTCTGGGGCGAGCGAGCAGTACTTC
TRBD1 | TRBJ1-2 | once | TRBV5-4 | CAMRRQGQSNYGYTF | TGTGCCATGCGCCGACAGGGGCAGTCTAACTATGGCTACACCTTC
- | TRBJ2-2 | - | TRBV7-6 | CASSSSGPPSRGELFF | TGTGCCAGCAGCTCAAGCGGGCCCCCGTCGAGGGGGGAGCTGTTTTTT
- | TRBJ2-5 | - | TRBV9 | CASSVTWETQYF | TGTGCCAGCAGCGTAACCTGGGAGACCCAGTACTTC
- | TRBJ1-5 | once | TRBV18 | CASSPTNSNQPQHF | TGTGCCAGCTCACCAACGAATAGCAATCAGCCCCAGCATTTT
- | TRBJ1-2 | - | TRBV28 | CASSLSGADGYTF | TGTGCCAGCAGTCTCTCGGGGGCAGATGGCTACACCTTC
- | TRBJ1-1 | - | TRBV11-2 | CASSFYSGSGTEAFF | TGTGCCAGCAGCTTCTACTCGGGATCGGGCACTGAAGCTTTCTTT
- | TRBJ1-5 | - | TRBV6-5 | CASSYSWGGNQPQHF | TGTGCCAGCAGTTACTCGTGGGGAGGGAATCAGCCCCAGCATTTT
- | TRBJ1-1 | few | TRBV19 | CASSIVPNTEAFF | TGTGCCAGTAGTATAGTTCCGAACACTGAAGCTTTCTTT
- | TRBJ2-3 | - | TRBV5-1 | CASSPIGQPNTQYF | TGCGCCAGCAGCCCAATCGGACAGCCGAATACGCAGTATTTT
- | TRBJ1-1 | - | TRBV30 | CAITITGPIYAFF | TGTGCCATTACTATTACAGGGCCGATTTATGCTTTCTTT
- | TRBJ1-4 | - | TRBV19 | CASRAGSTNEKLFF | TGTGCCAGTAGGGCAGGCTCAACTAATGAAAAACTGTTTTTT
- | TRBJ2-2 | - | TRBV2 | CASRPQTATNTGELFF | TGTGCCAGCAGGCCCCAGACCGCTACGAACACCGGGGAGCTGTTTTTT
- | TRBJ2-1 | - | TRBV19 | CASSIYEGSYNEQFF | TGTGCCAGTAGTATTTACGAGGGGTCCTACAATGAGCAGTTCTTC
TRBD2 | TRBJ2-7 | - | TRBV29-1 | CSVGIRSGGREQYF | TGCAGCGTTGGTATAAGGAGCGGGGGGAGGGAGCAGTACTTC
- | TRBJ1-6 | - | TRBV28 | CASRYPGPLSPLHF | TGTGCCAGCAGGTACCCGGGGCCACTCTCACCCCTCCACTTT
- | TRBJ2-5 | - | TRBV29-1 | CSVESQLHQQTQYF | TGCAGCGTTGAATCCCAACTTCATCAGCAGACCCAGTACTTC
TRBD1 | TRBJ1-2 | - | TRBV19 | CASSIRGTGDYGYTF | TGTGCCAGTAGTATTCGGGGGACAGGCGACTATGGCTACACCTTC
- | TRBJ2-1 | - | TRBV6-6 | CASWPGQNEQFF | TGTGCCAGCTGGCCGGGTCAGAATGAGCAGTTCTTC
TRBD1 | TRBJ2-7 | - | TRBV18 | CASSPGQGPYEQYF | TGTGCCAGCTCACCAGGACAGGGGCCCTACGAGCAGTACTTC
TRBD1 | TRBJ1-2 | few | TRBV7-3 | CASSGDRMPYGYTF | TGTGCCAGCAGCGGGGACAGGATGCCCTATGGCTACACCTTC
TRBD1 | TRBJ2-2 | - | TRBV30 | CAWMTGTGGYTGELFF | TGTGCCTGGATGACCGGGACAGGGGGGTACACCGGGGAGCTGTTTTTT
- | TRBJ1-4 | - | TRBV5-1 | CASRGRTGEEKLFF | TGCGCCAGCAGGGGGCGGACGGGAGAAGAAAAACTGTTTTTT
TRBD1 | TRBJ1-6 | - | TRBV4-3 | CASSAAGTGTNSPLHF | TGCGCCAGCAGCGCCGCCGGGACAGGGACTAATTCACCCCTCCACTTT
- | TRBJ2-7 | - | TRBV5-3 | CARSFVGKGSYEQYF | TGTGCCAGAAGCTTCGTAGGGAAGGGATCCTACGAGCAGTACTTC
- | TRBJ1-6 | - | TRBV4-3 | CASAQSIVNRDSPLHF | TGCGCCAGCGCCCAAAGTATCGTCAACAGGGATTCACCCCTCCACTTT
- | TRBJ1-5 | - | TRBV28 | CASSGEISNQPQHF | TGTGCCAGCAGTGGGGAGATTAGCAATCAGCCCCAGCATTTT
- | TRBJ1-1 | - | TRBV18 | CASSPPRGGGRDTEAFF | TGTGCCAGCTCACCACCGAGAGGCGGCGGGAGGGACACTGAAGCTTTCTTT
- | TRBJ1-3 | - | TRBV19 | CASSIWDASGNTIYF | TGTGCCAGTAGTATTTGGGACGCTTCTGGAAACACCATATATTTT
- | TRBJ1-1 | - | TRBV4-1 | CASSQMDGRTEAFF | TGCGCCAGCAGCCAGATGGACGGGAGGACTGAAGCTTTCTTT
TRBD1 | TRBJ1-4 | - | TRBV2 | CASRMTGGPVNEKLFF | TGTGCCAGCAGAATGACAGGGGGGCCGGTAAATGAAAAACTGTTTTTT
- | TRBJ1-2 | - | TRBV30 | CAWTHSAYGYTF | TGTGCCTGGACACACAGCGCATATGGCTACACCTTC
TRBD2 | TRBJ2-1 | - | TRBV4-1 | CASSSLAGGPPEQFF | TGCGCCAGCAGCTCTCTAGCGGGGGGGCCTCCCGAGCAGTTCTTC
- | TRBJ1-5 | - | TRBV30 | CAWSRGGGNQPQHF | TGTGCCTGGAGCAGGGGAGGTGGCAATCAGCCCCAGCATTTT
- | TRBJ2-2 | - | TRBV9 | CASSPSRTANTGELFF | TGTGCCAGCAGCCCCTCCCGGACGGCGAACACCGGGGAGCTGTTTTTT
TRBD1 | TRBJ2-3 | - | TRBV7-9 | CASSLVFSRTGRLPDTQYF | TGTGCCAGCAGCTTAGTGTTTAGTAGGACAGGGAGGCTTCCAGATACGCAGTATTTT
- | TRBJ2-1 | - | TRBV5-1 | CASSLPLGEQFF | TGCGCCAGCAGCTTACCACTCGGTGAGCAGTTCTTC
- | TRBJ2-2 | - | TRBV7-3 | CASSLGTRLTGELFF | TGTGCCAGCAGCCTAGGGACCCGCTTGACCGGGGAGCTGTTTTTT
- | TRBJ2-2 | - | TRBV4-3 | CASRQQPNTGELFF | TGCGCCAGCCGACAGCAGCCGAACACCGGGGAGCTGTTTTTT
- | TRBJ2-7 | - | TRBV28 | CASSGGGGDEQYF | TGTGCCAGCAGTGGGGGAGGAGGGGACGAGCAGTACTTC
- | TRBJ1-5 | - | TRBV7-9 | CASSLGTGNQPQHF | TGTGCCAGCAGCTTAGGGACAGGCAATCAGCCCCAGCATTTT
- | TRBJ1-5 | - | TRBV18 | CASSPMDSNQPQHF | TGTGCCAGCTCACCTATGGATAGCAATCAGCCCCAGCATTTT